This T cell receptor (beta chain) was recorded in a study of T cells in localized non-small cell lung cancer (dated by TCRdb to 2020 to 2021). General notes on the study: Comparing tumors with uninvolved tumor-adjacent lungs, the study looked at the T cell repertoires of 200 to 250 patients with early-stage NSCLC. The cohort comprised some 220 treatment-naïve NSCLC patients with resected, localized lung tumors. Of the NSCLC patients, fewer than 150 were male and about 97 were female, and the mean age was about 69 years. Results and caveats for the whole study, not just this receptor: A median of 57 of the top 100 tumor clones were detected in paired uninvolved adjacent lung, and about 29 of these tumor clones were also found among the top 100 clones of the paired uninvolved adjacent lung. Because the study design was exploratory, TCR variables were selected using unadjusted p-values without false-discovery rate correction. Longer overall survival was associated with higher blood T cell density, whereas shorter survival was associated with higher adjacent-lung clonality. Uninvolved tumor-adjacent lung showed the highest T cell clonality, higher than tumor, which suggests more focused antigenic responses in the uninvolved tumor-adjacent lung. Because multi-region tumor sequencing was not done, intratumor heterogeneity could not be ruled out.

At diagnosis, peripheral blood, uninvolved tumor-adjacent lung and tumor were collected and were preserved as a mix of fresh-frozen and FFPE material. Blood samples were analyzed as peripheral blood mononuclear cells for TCR repertoire profiling. Measured from the cysteine to the phenylalanine, the CDR3 is 15 residues long. Only the CDR3 DNA stays, 45 bases, in frame from base 1. Trimming accounts for 0 bases at V and 7 bases at J, while the number of junction bases matched to no gene is 8. The germline V gene provides CDR1 SGHDT and CDR2 YYEEEE. TCR beta CDR3 regions were sequenced from DNA using the immunoSEQ Assay. The authors' analysis ran thus. To compute T cell density, TCR beta template counts were normalized to usable DNA, which was estimated by amplifying housekeeping genes. Richness was estimated using the preseqR package, with extrapolation to 400,000 templates for PBMC samples and to 120,000 templates for tissue samples. Clonality was defined by subtracting Pielou's evenness from one. Differential abundance testing on productive amino-acid clonotypes, with a minimum total count of 5 and an alpha of 0.1, was used to identify tissue-enriched TCRs. Repertoire overlap between compartments was quantified with the Jaccard Index and Morisita Overlap Index. GLIPH grouped TCR beta CDR3s together with public tetramer-defined viral CDR3s, and a viral motif had to include at least three viral sequences and show V-gene enrichment. The immuneACCESS repertoire file appears here via TCRdb, limited to in-frame rearrangements. These files lack a portion of the clones; in checked studies, under half of the deficit traces to unresolved V genes, and the cause of the others is not known. V, J and clone size reflect that table, while D and trimming were determined from the DNA. This sample is represented by roughly 38,000 clones; about 86% of them were singletons. In total, the top ten clones hold roughly 6.9% of the sample.

Notes on this clone: Which antigen it targets is not known. One base away there is no much larger clone; base qualities are not given.

The sequenced sample was peripheral blood, obtained before any cancer treatment. The receptor comes from a woman aged 18-49 years with stage III lung adenocarcinoma. The chain was built from TRBV5-6 and TRBJ2-5, and TRBD2 matches 8 of the central bases. CDR3 region: CASSLERLALATQYF. DNA sequence: TGTGCCAGCAGCTTGGAGAGACTAGCGTTGGCGACCCAGTACTTC.